This T cell receptor (beta chain) was profiled in a study of T cell changes during pregnancy in multiple sclerosis. V dropped 4 bases and J dropped 4; count of bases not matched to a gene: 5. This CDR3 contains 14 residues. Germline CDR1 SQVTM, CDR2 ANQGSEA. Repertoires were generated with immunoSEQ multiplex PCR, while TCRdb's copy carries only in-frame clones and drops some. The profile shows under 95,000 clones, approximately 92% of them singletons. In this sample, this clone turned up many times. The same CDR3 is also encoded by other DNA sequences in this sample. The chain uses TRBV29-1 and TRBJ2-3; 10 nucleotides align to TRBD1. The sample was peripheral blood, taken after pregnancy. This clonotype was sampled from a female donor with multiple sclerosis, enrolled in a pregnancy study. The CDR3 region is CSVGGTGVSDTQYF. In nucleotides, the CDR3 is TGCAGCGTTGGGGGGACAGGGGTGTCAGATACGCAGTATTTT.